The entry that follows covers one T cell receptor (beta chain) sequence. Its antigen is undetermined. Brentuximab vedotin exposure varied among the patients, all of whom had relapsed after autologous stem cell transplantation. The data derive from a study of PD-1 blockade in classical Hodgkin lymphoma. Method: immunoSEQ multiplex PCR; TCRdb's copy keeps in-frame clones and lacks some. The data contain about 15,000 clones, approximately 86% of them singletons. General study findings and limits: The study found that TCR diversity rose significantly by C4D1 in CD4+ but not CD8+ cells.

The origin of this receptor is a human donor with classical Hodgkin lymphoma. Sequencing was performed on peripheral blood mononuclear cells (PBMCs), taken at baseline.

CDR3 sequence: CASSSVAGGNEQYF. The CDR3 DNA is TGTGCCAGCAGCTCCGTAGCGGGGGGAAACGAGCAGTACTTC. This chain uses TRBV13 with TRBJ2-7, with 10 nucleotides matching TRBD2. CDR3 length: 14 amino acids. V was pared by 4 bases and J by 5 bases, with 5 bases of the junction left unmatched. Germline CDR1 PRHDT, CDR2 FYEKMQ (reference sequence).